Listed here are 12 T cell receptor beta chains from one sample, sequenced in a study of blood T cell repertoires in COVID-19. TCRdb's copy holds only in-frame clones and misses some; the assay was immunoSEQ multiplex PCR. The sample lists hundreds of thousands of clones, 65% to 90% occurring once. The source material was PBMCs or T cells enriched from blood (not recorded which). The receptor set was obtained from a young man who had recovered from COVID-19.

The chain has TRBV18 and TRBJ2-3; 7 bases line up with TRBD2. The V gene end was trimmed by 3 bases and the J gene end by 2 bases; junction bases not matched to a gene: 2. This CDR3 is 14 amino acids long. The germline CDR1 and CDR2 sequences are KGHSH and LQKENI. DNA of the CDR3: TGTGCCAGCTCACCTCAGCGGGACACAGATACGCAGTATTTT. This sequence encodes CASSPQRDTDTQYF. Combining the CDR3 with reference TRBV18 and TRBJ2-3 gives the whole variable domain NAGVMQNPRHLVRRRGQEARLRCSPMKGHSHVYWYRQLPEEGLKFMVYLQKENIIDESGMPKERFSAEFPKEGPSILRIQQVVRGDSAAYFCASSPQRDTDTQYFGPGTRLTVL.

This chain links TRBV5-1 with TRBJ2-2; perhaps TRBD2 as D (5 bases). The CDR3 loop spans 13 amino acids. The V end was cut by 1 base, the J end by 5 bases, with 6 bases between. Germline CDR1 SGHRS, CDR2 YFSETQ. The CDR3: CASSLPGTGELFF. The CDR3 DNA is TGCGCCAGCAGCTTGCCGGGAACCGGGGAGCTGTTTTTT.

This clone has a single count. The genes are TRBV7-6 and TRBJ2-1; D is perhaps TRBD1 (5 bases). This CDR3 region has 16 residues. The ends were cut back, 1 base at V and 3 bases at J, with 13 bases in the middle. The germline gives CDR1 SGHVS, CDR2 FNYEAQ. CDR3 bases: TGTGCCAGCAGCTTAGTTCGGGTGGGGCACTACAATGAGCAGTTCTTC. It specifies CASSLVRVGHYNEQFF. Full variable domain (outside the CDR3, taken from reference TRBV7-6 and TRBJ2-1): GAGVSQSPRYKVTKRGQDVALRCDPISGHVSLYWYRQALGQGPEFLTYFNYEAQQDKSGLPNDRFSAERPEGSISTLTIQRTEQRDSAMYRCASSLVRVGHYNEQFFGPGTRLTVL.

This clone has only a few counts. The chain employs TRBV28 and TRBJ1-5, with D unresolved. Germline loops: CDR1 MDHEN, CDR2 SYDVKM. Trimming removed 7 bases at V and 6 bases at J, with 16 bases between. The CDR3 is 14 residues long. CDR3 sequence: CASTLREVGQPQHF. As DNA, the CDR3 is TGTGCCAGCACCCTGCGGGAGGTGGGTCAGCCCCAGCATTTT. The full variable domain, in which reference TRBV28 and TRBJ1-5 provide the parts outside the CDR3, is DVKVTQSSRYLVKRTGEKVFLECVQDMDHENMFWYRQDPGLGLRLIYFSYDVKMKEKGDIPEGYSVSREKKERFSLILESASTNQTSMYLCASTLREVGQPQHFGDGTRLSIL.

The chain combines TRBV5-1 with TRBJ2-1, with D tentatively TRBD1 (6 bases). The CDR3 spans 15 residues. V lost 4 bases and J 5 bases, leaving 16 bases between the germline ends. Germline loops: CDR1 SGHRS, CDR2 YFSETQ. The CDR3 is CASSQGSGFDNEQFF. The CDR3 nucleotides are TGCGCCAGCAGCCAGGGGTCAGGGTTCGACAATGAGCAGTTCTTC. The full variable domain, its missing parts supplied by reference TRBV5-1 and TRBJ2-1, is KAGVTQTPRYLIKTRGQQVTLSCSPISGHRSVSWYQQTPGQGLQFLFEYFSETQRNKGNFPGRFSGRQFSNSRSEMNVSTLELGDSALYLCASSQGSGFDNEQFFGPGTRLTVL.

The rearrangement joins TRBV3-1 (or the pseudogene TRBV3-2) to TRBJ2-4; D possibly corresponds to TRBD1 (6 bases). Between the trimmed V and J ends, which lost 3 bases and 5 bases, there was a span of 8 bases. CDR3 length: 13 amino acids. Germline assignment: CDR1 LGHDT and CDR2 YNNKEL (reference sequence). The CDR3 nucleotides are TGTGCCAGCAGCCAGGCAGGGGAAAACATTCAGTACTTC. Translating it yields CASSQAGENIQYF.

The DNA for the CDR3 is TGTGCCAGCAGTGCAGACAGGAGGTATAATTCACCCCTCCACTTT. It translates to CASSADRRYNSPLHF. The rearrangement joins TRBV27 to TRBJ1-6; D is perhaps TRBD1 (6 bases). Germline V gene lookup returns CDR1 MNHEY and CDR2 SMNVEV (reference sequence). Trimming cost V 5 bases and J 4 bases, with 12 bases left between them. The length of the CDR3 is 15 residues.

This chain uses TRBV7-3 with TRBJ2-3; 12 positions agree with TRBD2. The CDR3 loop spans 16 amino acids. The germline V gene encodes CDR1 SGHTA and CDR2 FQGTGA. J lost 0 bases, V lost 2 bases, and 0 bases had no gene match. This CDR3 is CASSLGTSGSTDTQYF. The CDR3 region has the DNA TGTGCCAGCAGCTTAGGGACTAGCGGGAGCACAGATACGCAGTATTTT.

This clone was recorded only once. The genes are TRBV9 and TRBJ2-3; TRBD2 might be the D (6 bases). V was cut by 0 bases and J by 4 bases, with 12 bases left in between. Germline lookup yields CDR1 SGDLS and CDR2 YYNGEE. The CDR3 is made up of 15 amino acids. The DNA for the CDR3 is TGTGCCAGCAGCGTAGCTACGGGACTTGCAGATACGCAGTATTTT. Translation gives CASSVATGLADTQYF. Filled out from reference TRBV9 and TRBJ2-3, the complete variable domain reads DSGVTQTPKHLITATGQRVTLRCSPRSGDLSVYWYQQSLDQGLQFLIQYYNGEERAKGNILERFSAQQFPDLHSELNLSSLELGDSALYFCASSVATGLADTQYFGPGTRLTVL.

This sequence joins TRBV5-6 and TRBJ1-4; D perhaps matches TRBD1 (5 bases). The CDR3 length is 14 residues. Trimming pared 0 bases from V and 6 bases from J, leaving 9 bases between. The germline V gene has CDR1 SGHDT and CDR2 YYEEEE. The CDR3 nucleotides are TGTGCCAGCAGCTTGGAGGGGCTCGATGAAAAACTGTTTTTT. Its protein is CASSLEGLDEKLFF.

This chain connects TRBV11-2 to TRBJ2-3, with TRBD2 matching over 7 bases. Germline lookup yields CDR1 SGHAT and CDR2 FQNNGV. The CDR3 is made up of 14 amino acids. V shed 3 bases and J 0 bases; nucleotides not matched to a gene: 0. The CDR3 DNA reads TGTGCCAGCAGCTTGGGACTAAGCACAGATACGCAGTATTTT. This sequence encodes CASSLGLSTDTQYF.

The gene calls are TRBV4-1 and TRBJ1-1; 9 bases map to TRBD1. V shed 1 base and J 1 base; nucleotides not matched to a gene: 7. CDR3 size: 17 residues. From germline, CDR1 is MGHRA and CDR2 YSYEKL. CDR3 amino acids: CASSQVMGQGGNTEAFF. The CDR3 DNA is TGCGCCAGCAGCCAAGTGATGGGACAGGGAGGGAACACTGAAGCTTTCTTT.